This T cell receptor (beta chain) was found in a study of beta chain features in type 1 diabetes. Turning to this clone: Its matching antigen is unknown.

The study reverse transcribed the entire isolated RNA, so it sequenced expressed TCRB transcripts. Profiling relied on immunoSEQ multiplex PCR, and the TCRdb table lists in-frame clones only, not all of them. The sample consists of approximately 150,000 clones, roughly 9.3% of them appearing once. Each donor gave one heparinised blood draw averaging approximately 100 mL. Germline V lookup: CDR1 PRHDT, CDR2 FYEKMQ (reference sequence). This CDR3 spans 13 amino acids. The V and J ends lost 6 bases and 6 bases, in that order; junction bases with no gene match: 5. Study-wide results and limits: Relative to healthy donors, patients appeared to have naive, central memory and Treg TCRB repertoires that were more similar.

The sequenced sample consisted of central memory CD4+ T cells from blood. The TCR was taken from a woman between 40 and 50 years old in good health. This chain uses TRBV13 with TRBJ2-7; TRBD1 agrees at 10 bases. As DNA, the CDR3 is TGTGCCAGCAGGAGACAGGGGGCAGGCGAGCAGTACTTC. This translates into CASRRQGAGEQYF.